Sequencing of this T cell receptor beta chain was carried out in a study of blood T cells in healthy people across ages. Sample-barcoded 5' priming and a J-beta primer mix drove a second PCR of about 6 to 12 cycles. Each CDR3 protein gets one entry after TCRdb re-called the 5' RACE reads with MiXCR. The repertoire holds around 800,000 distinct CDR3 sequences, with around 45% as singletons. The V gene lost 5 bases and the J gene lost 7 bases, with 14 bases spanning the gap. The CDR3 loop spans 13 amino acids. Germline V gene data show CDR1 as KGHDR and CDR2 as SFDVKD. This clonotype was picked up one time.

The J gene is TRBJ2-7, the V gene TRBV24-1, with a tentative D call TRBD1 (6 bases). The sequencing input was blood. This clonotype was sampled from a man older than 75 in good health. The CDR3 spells CATSGAGDNEQYF. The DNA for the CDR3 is TGTGCCACCAGTGGTGCCGGGGACAATGAGCAGTACTTC.